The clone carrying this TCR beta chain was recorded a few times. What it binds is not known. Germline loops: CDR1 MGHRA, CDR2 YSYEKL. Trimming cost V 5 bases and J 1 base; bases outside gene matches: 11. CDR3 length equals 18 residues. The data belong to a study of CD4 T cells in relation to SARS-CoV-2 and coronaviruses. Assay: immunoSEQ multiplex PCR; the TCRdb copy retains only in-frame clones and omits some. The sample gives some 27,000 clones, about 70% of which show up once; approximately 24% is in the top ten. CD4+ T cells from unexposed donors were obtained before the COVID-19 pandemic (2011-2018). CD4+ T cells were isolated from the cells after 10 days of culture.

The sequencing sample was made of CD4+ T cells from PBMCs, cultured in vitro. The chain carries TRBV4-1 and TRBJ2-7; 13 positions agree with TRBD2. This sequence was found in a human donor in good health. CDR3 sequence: CASSDGGLAGPQSYEQYF. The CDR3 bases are TGCGCCAGCAGCGACGGGGGACTAGCGGGGCCACAATCCTACGAGCAGTACTTC.